In its sample, the clone carrying this T cell receptor beta chain was seen many times. The CDR3 runs 15 residues. Germline CDR1 reads SGHTA; CDR2 reads FQGNSA. J gave up 3 bases and V 5 bases, and 8 bases lay outside the gene matches. The sample originates from a study of CD8 T cells in ankylosing spondylitis. MiXCR was run by TCRdb on the 5' RACE reads, yielding one entry per CDR3 protein. This sample has around 220,000 distinct CDR3 sequences, with about 10% found just once. The sequenced sample consisted of blood, either unsorted or a sorted T cell fraction (not recorded which). J is TRBJ2-5 and V is TRBV7-2; TRBD1 aligns across 8 bases. The TCR originated in a male donor with ankylosing spondylitis or in good health (not recorded which). CDR3 DNA sequence: TGTGCCAGCAGCCCCGTACTGGGACAGGAAGAGACCCAGTACTTC. Translating it yields CASSPVLGQEETQYF.